This T cell receptor (beta chain) appears in the sequencing data of a study of blood T cell repertoires in COVID-19. At the level of the study: Donors in the United States, Italy and Spain gave samples during acute or convalescent COVID-19. PBMCs, B-cell-depleted T cells, or T cells provided the cDNA or gDNA that made up the material.

Study processing details: Estimation of nucleated cell counts was performed using reference gene primer amplification. Method: immunoSEQ multiplex PCR; TCRdb's copy keeps in-frame clones and lacks some. The DNA was the basis for D and trimming; V, J and clone size are from that table. The data contain 250,000 to 350,000 clones, 88% of them singletons. CDR1 is SGHDT and CDR2 is YYEEEE in the germline V gene. This CDR3 comprises 12 residues. Trimming at V came to 4 bases and at J to 9 bases, leaving 3 bases not matched to a gene. Input material: peripheral blood. The receptor was isolated from a man younger than 30 with active or convalescent COVID-19. The chain is built from TRBV5-6 and TRBJ2-1; 8 bases line up with TRBD2. CDR3 in amino acids: CASSGTSFEQFF. The CDR3 DNA is TGTGCCAGCAGCGGGACTAGTTTTGAGCAGTTCTTC. Complete variable domain (other parts from reference TRBV5-6 and TRBJ2-1): DAGVTQSPTHLIKTRGQQVTLRCSPKSGHDTVSWYQQALGQGPQFIFQYYEEEERQRGNFPDRFSGHQFPNYSSELNVNALLLGDSALYLCASSGTSFEQFFGPGTRLTVL.